One sample yielded the 23 T cell receptor beta chains listed below, sequenced in a study of Ad26.COV2.S vaccination and SARS-CoV-2 variants. Assay used: immunoSEQ multiplex PCR; TCRdb lists only in-frame clones, some missing. There are 450,000 to 550,000 clones in the sample; roughly nine tenths occur only once, and 1.5% to 2% lies in the top ten. This sample's treatment: approximately 18 received Ad26.COV2.S at low or high dose, single or two shots; roughly 5 received placebo; per-sample allocation not given. The study sampled participants on day 63 after the first vaccine or placebo injection. The specimen comprised peripheral blood, sampled in a trial of Ad26.COV2.S vaccine versus placebo. The receptors were gathered from a person aged 18-65 years who received the Ad26.COV2.S COVID-19 vaccine or a placebo.

The chain recombines TRBV7-8 with TRBJ1-1; 7 bases match TRBD1. V lost 2 bases and J lost 0; bases outside the gene matches: 3. This CDR3 spans 15 amino acids. Germline V gives CDR1 SGHVS, CDR2 FQNEAQ. The CDR3 spells CASSLSGTVNTEAFF. The CDR3 coding sequence is TGTGCCAGCAGCTTATCCGGGACAGTGAACACTGAAGCTTTCTTT.

This sequence joins TRBV27 and TRBJ1-5, with D possibly matching TRBD1 (5 bases). CDR1 is MNHEY and CDR2 is SMNVEV in the germline V gene (reference sequence). This CDR3 spans 17 amino acids. Trimming removed 1 base at V and 0 bases at J, with 13 bases between. The CDR3 region is CASSLWGPTYSNQPQHF. DNA for the CDR3: TGTGCCAGCAGTTTATGGGGACCGACTTATAGCAATCAGCCCCAGCATTTT.

There are a few counts of this clone. V and J are TRBV2 and TRBJ1-1; D uncertain. Germline CDR1 is SNHLY and CDR2 is FYNNEI. CDR3 length: 13 residues. Trimming left V 6 bases short and J 1 base short, with 9 bases between. The CDR3 sequence is CASRLRRNTEAFF. Written as DNA, the CDR3 is TGTGCCAGCAGGTTAAGACGGAACACTGAAGCTTTCTTT. Based on the CDR3 plus reference TRBV2 and TRBJ1-1, the full variable domain is EPEVTQTPSHQVTQMGQEVILRCVPISNHLYFYWYRQILGQKVEFLVSFYNNEISEKSEIFDDQFSVERPDGSNFTLKIRSTKLEDSAMYFCASRLRRNTEAFFGQGTRLTVV.

The J gene is TRBJ2-5, the V gene TRBV5-1, with 7 bases identical to TRBD1. The V gene's germline CDR1 is SGHRS and CDR2 YFSETQ. J lost 2 bases, V lost 8 bases, and 6 bases had no gene match. The CDR3 runs to 13 residues. The CDR3 DNA is TGCGCCAGTGGCCCGACAGGGCAAGAGACCCAGTACTTC. Its translation: CASGPTGQETQYF.

The chain recombines TRBV4-1 with TRBJ2-6; D is uncertain. The CDR3 is 14 amino acids. With 4 bases removed from V and 0 bases from J, the gap between germline ends came to 4 bases. Germline V gene data show CDR1 as MGHRA and CDR2 as YSYEKL. The DNA of the CDR3 is TGCGCCAGCAGCCGGGACTCTGGGGCCAACGTCCTGACTTTC. It encodes CASSRDSGANVLTF.

This sequence joins TRBV27 and TRBJ2-1; TRBD2 matches at 7 bases. V lost 2 bases and J lost 5; bases outside the gene matches: 9. The CDR3 is 16 residues long. Looked up from germline, CDR1 is MNHEY and CDR2 is SMNVEV (reference sequence). The CDR3 DNA follows: TGTGCCAGCAGTTTAGTCTCAGCGGGACTCAACAATGAGCAGTTCTTC. Amino acids: CASSLVSAGLNNEQFF.

The chain recombines TRBV5-1 with TRBJ2-6, with 9 bases fitting TRBD2. The CDR3 contains 20 residues. In germline, CDR1 is SGHRS, CDR2 YFSETQ. With 1 base clipped from V and 4 bases from J, the junction kept 15 bases outside the gene matches. The CDR3 DNA reads as TGCGCCAGCAGCTTGTCTGGGGCGGGAGGGATGCTCTCGGGGGCCAACGTCCTGACTTTC. Protein sequence: CASSLSGAGGMLSGANVLTF.

This clone was picked up one time. The CDR3 region has the DNA TGTGCCAGCAGCAAAGGGGGCCACTACGAGCAGTACTTC. This encodes CASSKGGHYEQYF. V usage is TRBV7-2 and J usage is TRBJ2-7; 7 positions agree with TRBD1. V shed 5 bases and J 3 bases; nucleotides not matched to a gene: 4. The CDR3 sequence is 13 residues long. Per the germline V gene, CDR1 is SGHTA and CDR2 is FQGNSA.

This clone was seen only a few times. J is TRBJ1-2 and V is TRBV3-1 (or the pseudogene TRBV3-2), with D unclear. CDR1 and CDR2 (germline): LGHDT, YNNKEL (reference sequence). The CDR3 has 14 residues. V lost 1 base and J 1 base, leaving 7 bases between the germline ends. The CDR3 nucleotides read TGTGCCAGCAGCCAAGTGTCCGTTAACTATGGCTACACCTTC. It specifies CASSQVSVNYGYTF.

CDR3 sequence reads: CASSSSGAVSYGYTF. The CDR3 DNA is TGCGCCAGCAGCTCTTCCGGAGCAGTATCCTATGGCTACACCTTC. The rearrangement joins TRBV5-1 to TRBJ1-2, with D uncertain. CDR1 SGHRS and CDR2 YFSETQ come from the germline V gene. The CDR3 contains 15 residues. Trimming stripped 3 bases from V and 4 bases from J, with 16 bases between.

V and J are TRBV4-2 and TRBJ1-2; D possibly corresponds to TRBD1 (5 bases). This CDR3 has 16 amino acids. Trimming left V 1 base short and J 3 bases short, with 15 bases between. The germline gives CDR1 LGHNA, CDR2 YNFKEQ. CDR3: CASSQVDTQRDYGYTF. The CDR3 DNA reads TGTGCCAGCAGCCAAGTGGACACCCAGAGGGACTATGGCTACACCTTC.

V gene TRBV6-2 or TRBV6-3 combines with J gene TRBJ1-6; D not certain. V dropped 3 bases and J dropped 7 bases, with 13 bases sitting between them. The CDR3 length is 15 residues. The germline V gene has CDR1 MNHEY and CDR2 SVGEGT. The DNA of the CDR3 is TGTGCCAGCAGTTATGCTACCATCGGCAATTCACCCCTCCACTTT. Translating it yields CASSYATIGNSPLHF.

The rearrangement joins TRBV6-2 or TRBV6-3 to TRBJ2-7; D not certain. Germline loops: CDR1 MNHEY, CDR2 SVGEGT. The CDR3 extends over 14 amino acids. Deletions cut 4 bases from V and 2 bases from J, with 12 bases between. This CDR3 is CASSSPDGTYEQYF. CDR3 nucleotides: TGTGCCAGCAGTTCCCCGGACGGAACCTACGAGCAGTACTTC.

This sequence joins TRBV7-9 and TRBJ1-2, with 9 bases that match TRBD1. The ends lost 4 bases at V and 9 bases at J; junction bases unmatched: 3. Germline assignment: CDR1 SEHNR and CDR2 FQNEAQ (reference sequence). This CDR3 region has 12 residues. In DNA, the CDR3 is TGTGCCAGCAGCTCGGACAGGGGCCGCTACACCTTC. Translation gives CASSSDRGRYTF.

This rearrangement joins TRBV19 to TRBJ2-7, with 8 bases fitting TRBD2. Germline V gives CDR1 LNHDA, CDR2 SQIVND (reference sequence). The CDR3 extends over 13 amino acids. The ends lost 7 bases at V and 3 bases at J; junction bases unmatched: 5. DNA for the CDR3: TGTGCCAGTACGCAGGGGACTAGCTACGAGCAGTACTTC. It specifies CASTQGTSYEQYF.

The J gene is TRBJ1-4, the V gene TRBV28, with a weak D call TRBD1 (5 bases). Looked up from germline, CDR1 is MDHEN and CDR2 is SYDVKM. Trimming took 6 bases from V and 6 from J, leaving 11 bases between them. The CDR3 loop spans 13 amino acids. The CDR3 sequence is CASSGGGDEKLFF. DNA of the CDR3: TGTGCCAGCAGCGGGGGAGGGGATGAAAAACTGTTTTTT. The full variable domain, with the rest looked up from reference TRBV28 and TRBJ1-4, is DVKVTQSSRYLVKRTGEKVFLECVQDMDHENMFWYRQDPGLGLRLIYFSYDVKMKEKGDIPEGYSVSREKKERFSLILESASTNQTSMYLCASSGGGDEKLFFGSGTQLSVL.

The count of this clone is one. J is TRBJ2-1 and V is TRBV7-2, with unresolved D. V was clipped by 3 bases and J by 9 bases, with 12 bases between them. Germline V gene data show CDR1 as SGHTA and CDR2 as FQGNSA. The CDR3 runs to 13 residues. The CDR3 sequence: CASSFYFLGEQFF. In DNA form, the CDR3 reads TGTGCCAGCAGCTTTTACTTCCTGGGTGAGCAGTTCTTC.

Here the CDR3 reads CASSLHPTGGKLFF. CDR3 in DNA: TGTGCCAGCAGCTTACACCCGACAGGGGGAAAACTGTTTTTT. This chain uses TRBV7-2 with TRBJ1-4; 9 bases agree with TRBD1. Trimming cost V 2 bases and J 10 bases; bases outside gene matches: 5. CDR1 is SGHTA, CDR2 FQGNSA, per germline. This CDR3 contains 14 residues.

This clone showed up just a few times. V usage is TRBV7-6 and J usage is TRBJ1-2; weak D call: TRBD1 (6 bases). Trimming took 0 bases from V and 8 from J, leaving 13 bases between them. Germline-derived CDR1 and CDR2 are SGHVS and FNYEAQ. The CDR3 has 14 residues. The chain's CDR3 is CASSLALRGQGYTF. The CDR3 nucleotides read TGTGCCAGCAGCTTAGCGCTGCGGGGGCAGGGCTACACCTTC.

This sequence joins TRBV7-9 and TRBJ1-2; D gene uncertain. CDR3 size: 15 residues. The germline V gene has CDR1 SEHNR and CDR2 FQNEAQ (reference sequence). Trimming pared 6 bases from V and 4 bases from J, leaving 18 bases between. CDR3 DNA sequence: TGTGCCAGCAGTCCGGACTTCACAAGCGGCTATGGCTACACCTTC. It encodes CASSPDFTSGYGYTF.

About this clone itself: The same CDR3 is also encoded by other DNA sequences in this sample. This chain uses TRBV18 with TRBJ2-3; D uncertain. The CDR3 spans 13 residues. Per germline, CDR1 KGHSH and CDR2 LQKENI. V was trimmed by 3 bases and J by 0 bases, leaving 4 bases between them. The CDR3 nucleotides are TGTGCCAGCTCACCGACTAGCACAGATACGCAGTATTTT. It codes for CASSPTSTDTQYF.

This sequence joins TRBV23-1 and TRBJ2-2, with D perhaps given as TRBD1 or TRBD2 (5 bases each). TRBV23-1 is known as an ORF, though its function is uncertain. The CDR3 is 15 residues long. V was cut by 0 bases and J by 7 bases, with 12 bases left in between. The CDR3 region has the DNA TGCGCCAGCAGTCAATCCGAGGGGAAGAGCGGGGAGCTGTTTTTT. Translation: CASSQSEGKSGELFF.

This chain uses TRBV7-3 with TRBJ2-3; D uncertain. Germline lookup yields CDR1 SGHTA and CDR2 FQGTGA. V gave up 3 bases and J gave up 4 bases, with 8 bases separating them. The CDR3 is 13 residues long. CDR3 sequence (DNA): TGTGCCAGCAGCTTTTACCGGGCAGATACGCAGTATTTT. Encoded protein: CASSFYRADTQYF.